Below are 11 T cell receptor beta chains sequenced from a single sample in a study of response to subunit inactivated influenza vaccine. MiXCR, run by TCRdb on the RT-PCR reads, gives a single entry per CDR3 protein. The table lists 610,000 or so distinct CDR3 sequences, 14% of them singletons. The sequenced sample was PBMCs from blood, obtained 12 days after vaccination. The receptors shown here come from a man aged 45-65 years who received an inactivated influenza vaccine.

This clonotype was counted at least ten times. The chain recombines TRBV9 with TRBJ1-2; weak D call: TRBD1 (6 bases). This CDR3 is built from 15 residues. V was trimmed by 1 base and J by 1 base, leaving 11 bases between them. Germline V gene lookup returns CDR1 SGDLS and CDR2 YYNGEE. In DNA, the CDR3 is TGTGCCAGCAGCGTATCCGGACAGCTTAACTATGGCTACACCTTC. It specifies CASSVSGQLNYGYTF.

The chain links TRBV7-9 to TRBJ2-1; 12 nucleotides match TRBD1. This CDR3 has 17 residues. Germline V gene sequence: CDR1 SEHNR, CDR2 FQNEAQ (reference sequence). Trimming took 5 bases from V and 9 from J; bases not matched to a gene: 14. The CDR3 DNA is TGTGCCAGCAGCCAGCACCGGGACAGGGGGCGGTTTGGTGAGCAGTTCTTC. As protein: CASSQHRDRGRFGEQFF.

J is TRBJ2-2 and V is TRBV6-2 or TRBV6-3, with TRBD2 as a possible D gene (5 bases). The CDR3 consists of 15 residues. Trimming removed 2 bases from V and 1 base from J, with 8 bases in between. The germline V gene encodes CDR1 MNHEY and CDR2 SVGEGT. Here the CDR3 reads CASSYSGLNTGELFF. The CDR3 DNA reads TGTGCCAGCAGTTACAGCGGTTTGAACACCGGGGAGCTGTTTTTT.

The chain has TRBV4-1 and TRBJ2-7; D perhaps matches TRBD2 (6 bases). Germline CDR1 is MGHRA and CDR2 is YSYEKL. V lost 2 bases, J lost 6 bases, and 23 bases lay in between. The CDR3 has 17 residues. The CDR3 reads CASSQRGGSYNFAEQYF. The CDR3 DNA sequence: TGCGCCAGCAGCCAAAGGGGAGGTTCGTATAACTTCGCCGAGCAGTACTTC.

The genes are TRBV7-2 and TRBJ1-4; D gene uncertain. Germline V gene data show CDR1 as SGHTA and CDR2 as FQGNSA. The CDR3 has 14 amino acids. Trimming cost V 5 bases and J 4 bases, with 11 bases left between them. CDR3 loop: CASSNRVLNEKLFF. The CDR3, as DNA: TGTGCCAGCAGCAACCGGGTTCTTAATGAAAAACTGTTTTTT.

Only a few counts were recorded for this clonotype. This rearrangement joins TRBV7-3 to TRBJ1-6; D might be TRBD1 (5 bases). The CDR3 contains 15 residues. Germline lookup yields CDR1 SGHTA and CDR2 FQGTGA. V lost 5 bases and J lost 7, with 15 bases in between. CDR3 DNA: TGTGCCAGCAGCCCTCGGGGGGGTAGAAATTCACCCCTCCACTTT. It encodes CASSPRGGRNSPLHF.

This clonotype appeared a few times. The chain joins TRBV12-3 or TRBV12-4 to TRBJ2-3; the D gene is possibly TRBD1 (7 bases). The CDR3 contains 15 residues. V was pared by 5 bases and J by 7 bases, with 19 bases between. CDR3 sequence (DNA): TGTGCCAGCAGTCGGACAGGACTATCCGCAAATACGCAGTATTTT. It encodes CASSRTGLSANTQYF.

This clonotype was observed a few times. CDR3 sequence reads: CASSQDLWTEVGGTALHF. DNA for the CDR3: TGCGCCAGCAGCCAAGATTTGTGGACAGAGGTGGGGGGTACGGCCCTCCACTTT. J is TRBJ1-6 and V is TRBV4-3, with a weak D call TRBD1 (6 bases). V dropped 0 bases and J dropped 14 bases, with 26 bases sitting between them. Germline CDR1 and CDR2: LGHNA and YSLEER. This CDR3 is 18 amino acids long.

This clonotype appeared a few times. The chain links TRBV2 to TRBJ2-7, with 9 bases fitting TRBD2. Germline V CDR1 and CDR2: SNHLY, FYNNEI. V lost 6 bases to trimming and J lost 3 bases; unmatched junction nucleotides: 6. The CDR3 spans 14 residues. CDR3 sequence (DNA): TGTGCCAGCAGGCGCGGGACTAGCTTCTACGAGCAGTACTTC. Amino acids: CASRRGTSFYEQYF.

This clonotype has only a few counts. The chain joins TRBV20-1 to TRBJ2-3; D is undetermined. The CDR3 extends over 12 amino acids. Trimming shortened V by 5 bases and J by 3 bases, and 9 bases separated the two germline ends. Germline V gives CDR1 DFQATT, CDR2 SNEGSKA (reference sequence). The CDR3 region has the DNA TGCAGTGCTCCGGACGTGACAGATACGCAGTATTTT. This codes for CSAPDVTDTQYF.

The V and J genes are TRBV12-3 or TRBV12-4 and TRBJ1-1, with D hard to call. The CDR3 has 15 amino acids. V was clipped by 5 bases and J by 11 bases, with 24 bases between them. CDR3 region: CASSPQTFIPLGAFF. In nucleotides, the CDR3 is TGTGCCAGCAGTCCCCAAACCTTCATCCCCCTCGGGGCTTTCTTT.